Given below is one T cell receptor (beta chain) in context. Germline V lookup: CDR1 SGHAT, CDR2 FQNNGV. The ends were cut back, 4 bases at V and 1 base at J, with 8 bases in the middle. The CDR3 runs 13 residues. The PCR employed 60 Vbeta primers together with 13 Jbeta primers. Sequencing was performed with immunoSEQ multiplex PCR; in TCRdb, only in-frame clones are kept and a portion is missing. The data contain over 100,000 clones, less than 90% of them singletons. The data were taken from a study of cytomegalovirus exposure and HLA in healthy donors. The V call is TRBV11-2, the J call TRBJ2-7; D ambiguous. The TCR sequence derives from a middle-aged man in good health and CMV-seronegative. Sequencing was performed on PBMCs. The CDR3 region has the DNA TGTGCCAGCAGCTCGACTGGGTCCTACGAGCAGTACTTC. Amino acid sequence: CASSSTGSYEQYF. The full variable domain, rest sourced from reference TRBV11-2 and TRBJ2-7, is EAGVAQSPRYKIIEKRQSVAFWCNPISGHATLYWYQQILGQGPKLLIQFQNNGVVDDSQLPKDRFSAERLKGVDSTLKIQPAKLEDSAVYLCASSSTGSYEQYFGPGTRLTVT.